The sequence of this T cell receptor beta chain was determined in a study of CD8+ T cells in alopecia areata. TCR sequencing used cDNA made by reverse transcription of extracted RNA. Some clones are missing from TCRdb's copy, which holds only in-frame ones; the method was immunoSEQ multiplex PCR. The sample lists 95,000 to 110,000 clones, roughly 50% seen once, with about 8.8% in the top ten. CDR3 length: 12 amino acids. Trimming cost V 0 bases and J 3 bases, with 6 bases left between them. The germline gives CDR1 GTSNPN, CDR2 SVGIG (reference sequence). A note on this clone: Its target is unknown.

Whole-study results and caveats: More clonal than normal scalp was lesional scalp, particularly alopecia totalis/universalis. Scalp sequencing also captures normal skin's resident alphabeta T cells.

This chain connects TRBV30 to TRBJ2-7, with D perhaps matching TRBD2 (6 bases). The sequenced sample consisted of CD4+ T cells sorted from blood. The clonotype originates from a human donor in good health. The DNA for the CDR3 is TGTGCCTGGAGTGTGGGACTCTACGAGCAGTACTTC. Translation: CAWSVGLYEQYF.